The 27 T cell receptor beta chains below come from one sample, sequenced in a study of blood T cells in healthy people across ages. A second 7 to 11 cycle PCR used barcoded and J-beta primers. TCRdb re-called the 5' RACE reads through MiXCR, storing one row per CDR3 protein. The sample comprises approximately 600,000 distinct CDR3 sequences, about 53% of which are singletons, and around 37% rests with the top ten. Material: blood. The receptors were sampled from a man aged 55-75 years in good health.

CDR3 nucleotide sequence: TGTGCCAGCAGCCGACAGGGGGCCGCAGATACGCAGTATTTT. Its translation is CASSRQGAADTQYF. The chain has TRBV7-9 and TRBJ2-3; TRBD1 matches at 10 bases. The germline gives CDR1 SEHNR, CDR2 FQNEAQ (reference sequence). V gave up 5 bases and J gave up 4 bases; unmatched junction bases: 3. CDR3 size: 14 residues.

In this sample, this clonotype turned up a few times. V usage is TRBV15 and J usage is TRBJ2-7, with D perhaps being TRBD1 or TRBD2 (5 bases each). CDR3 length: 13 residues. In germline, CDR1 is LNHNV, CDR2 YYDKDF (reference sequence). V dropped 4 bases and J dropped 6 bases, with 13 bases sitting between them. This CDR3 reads CATSIDMGVEQYF. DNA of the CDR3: TGTGCCACCAGCATAGACATGGGGGTCGAGCAGTACTTC.

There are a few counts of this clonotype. CDR3 loop: CAISVVGGNTEAFF. The CDR3, as DNA: TGTGCCATCAGTGTCGTGGGGGGGAACACTGAAGCTTTCTTT. The chain uses TRBV10-3 and TRBJ1-1, with D possibly TRBD1 on 5 matching bases. The CDR3 totals 14 residues. V was trimmed by 4 bases and J by 1 base, leaving 10 bases between them. CDR1 is ENHRY, CDR2 SYGVKD, per germline.

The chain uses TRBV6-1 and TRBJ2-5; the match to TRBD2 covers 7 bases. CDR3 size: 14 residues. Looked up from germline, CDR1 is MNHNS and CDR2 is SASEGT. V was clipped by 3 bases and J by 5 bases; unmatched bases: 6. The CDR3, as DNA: TGTGCCAGCAGTGAGAAGACTAGCAGGGAGACCCAGTACTTC. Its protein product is CASSEKTSRETQYF.

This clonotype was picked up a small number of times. CDR3 in amino acids: CSVDGGDLRNEQFF. For the CDR3, the DNA is TGCAGCGTTGACGGGGGTGACCTCCGCAATGAGCAGTTCTTC. This rearrangement joins TRBV29-1 to TRBJ2-1; the D gene is possibly TRBD2 (6 bases). Trimming cost V 3 bases and J 6 bases, with 15 bases left between them. Germline V gives CDR1 SQVTM, CDR2 ANQGSEA. The CDR3 is 14 residues long.

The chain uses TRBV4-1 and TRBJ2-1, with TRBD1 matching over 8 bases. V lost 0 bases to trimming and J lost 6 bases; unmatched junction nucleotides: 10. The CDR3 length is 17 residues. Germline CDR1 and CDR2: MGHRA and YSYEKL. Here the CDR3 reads CASSQDRSRGRGNEQFF. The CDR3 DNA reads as TGCGCCAGCAGCCAAGATCGGTCCAGGGGGCGAGGCAATGAGCAGTTCTTC.

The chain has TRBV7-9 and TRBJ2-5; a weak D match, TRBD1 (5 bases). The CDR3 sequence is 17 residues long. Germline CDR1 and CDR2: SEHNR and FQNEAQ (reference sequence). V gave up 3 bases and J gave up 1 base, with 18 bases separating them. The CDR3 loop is CASSLSAQGPPQETQYF. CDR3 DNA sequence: TGTGCCAGCAGCTTGTCTGCCCAGGGCCCCCCCCAAGAGACCCAGTACTTC.

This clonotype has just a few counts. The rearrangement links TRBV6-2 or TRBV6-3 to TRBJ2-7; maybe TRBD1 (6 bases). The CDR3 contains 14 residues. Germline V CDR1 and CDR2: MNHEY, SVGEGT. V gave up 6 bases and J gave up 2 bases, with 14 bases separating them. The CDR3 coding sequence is TGTGCCAGCAGGGCAACAGGGAACCCCTACGAGCAGTACTTC. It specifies CASRATGNPYEQYF.

The chain's CDR3 is CASSTDTPGTQYF. For the CDR3, the DNA is TGTGCCAGCAGCACGGACACCCCCGGGACCCAGTACTTC. The rearrangement joins TRBV7-7 to TRBJ2-5; TRBD1 is a possible D gene (5 bases). Trimming took off 5 bases at V and 7 bases at J, with 14 bases between the two ends. The length of the CDR3 is 13 residues. Germline lookup yields CDR1 SSHAT and CDR2 FNYEAQ (reference sequence).

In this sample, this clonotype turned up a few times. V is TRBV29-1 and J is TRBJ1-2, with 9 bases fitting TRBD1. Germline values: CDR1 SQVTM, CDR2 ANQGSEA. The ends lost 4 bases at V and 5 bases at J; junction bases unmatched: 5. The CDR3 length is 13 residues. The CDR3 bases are TGCAGCGTTGGGACAGGGGTTCGGTATGGCTACACCTTC. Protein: CSVGTGVRYGYTF.

CDR3 nucleotides: TGTGCTAGTGCCCCTGGCACTGTGGAAGCTTTCTTT. Its protein product is CASAPGTVEAFF. The chain couples TRBV12-5 to TRBJ1-1; D not certain. Trimming shortened V by 7 bases and J by 8 bases, and 14 bases separated the two germline ends. Germline V gene sequence: CDR1 LGHNT, CDR2 FRNRAP. The length of the CDR3 is 12 residues.

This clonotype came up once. The chain's CDR3 is CSAWTGSGASYEQYF. The CDR3 DNA is TGCAGTGCTTGGACAGGGTCGGGAGCCTCCTACGAGCAGTACTTC. The chain has TRBV20-1 and TRBJ2-7; the match to TRBD1 covers 8 bases. V lost 5 bases to trimming and J lost 0 bases; unmatched junction nucleotides: 9. Germline values: CDR1 DFQATT, CDR2 SNEGSKA (reference sequence). This CDR3 comprises 15 residues.

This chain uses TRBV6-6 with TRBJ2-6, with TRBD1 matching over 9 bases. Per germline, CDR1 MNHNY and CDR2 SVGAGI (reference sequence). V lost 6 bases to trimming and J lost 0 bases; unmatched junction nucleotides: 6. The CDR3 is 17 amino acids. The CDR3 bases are TGTGCCAGCAGCCCCGGGACAGGGAGCTCTGGGGCCAACGTCCTGACTTTC. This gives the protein CASSPGTGSSGANVLTF.

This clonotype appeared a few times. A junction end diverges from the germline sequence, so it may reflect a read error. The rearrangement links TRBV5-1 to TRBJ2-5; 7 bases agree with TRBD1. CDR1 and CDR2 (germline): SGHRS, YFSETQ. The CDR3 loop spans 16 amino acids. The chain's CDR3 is CASRLGNRGPQETQYF. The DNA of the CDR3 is TGCGCCAGCAGATTGGGAAACAGGGGACCTCAAGAGACCCAGTACTTC.

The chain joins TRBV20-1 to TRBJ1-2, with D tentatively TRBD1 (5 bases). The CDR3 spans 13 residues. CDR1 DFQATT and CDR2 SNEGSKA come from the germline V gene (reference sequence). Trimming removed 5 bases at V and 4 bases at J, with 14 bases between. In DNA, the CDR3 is TGCAGTGCTGGGCTCTCTGGGGGCTATGGCTACACCTTC. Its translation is CSAGLSGGYGYTF.

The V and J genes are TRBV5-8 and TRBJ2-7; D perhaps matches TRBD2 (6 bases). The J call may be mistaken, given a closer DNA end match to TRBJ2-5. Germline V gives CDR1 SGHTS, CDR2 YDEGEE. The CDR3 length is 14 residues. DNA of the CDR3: TGTGCCAGCAGCTTGTTCTTTAGCGGTTCGACCCAGTACTTC. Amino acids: CASSLFFSGSTQYF.

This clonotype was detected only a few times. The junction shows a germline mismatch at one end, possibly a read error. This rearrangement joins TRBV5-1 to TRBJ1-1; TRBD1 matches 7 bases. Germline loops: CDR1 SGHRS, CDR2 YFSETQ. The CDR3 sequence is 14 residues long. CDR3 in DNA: TGTGCCAGCAGCTTACGGCAGGGGGACACTGAAGCTTTCTTT. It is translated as CASSLRQGDTEAFF.

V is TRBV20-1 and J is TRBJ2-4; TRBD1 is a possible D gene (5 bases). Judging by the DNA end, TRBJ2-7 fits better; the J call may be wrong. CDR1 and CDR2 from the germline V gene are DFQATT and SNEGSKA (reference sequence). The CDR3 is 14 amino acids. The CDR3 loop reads CSAPSDTYPYEQYF. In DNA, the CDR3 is TGCAGTGCTCCTTCGGACACCTACCCCTACGAGCAGTACTTC.

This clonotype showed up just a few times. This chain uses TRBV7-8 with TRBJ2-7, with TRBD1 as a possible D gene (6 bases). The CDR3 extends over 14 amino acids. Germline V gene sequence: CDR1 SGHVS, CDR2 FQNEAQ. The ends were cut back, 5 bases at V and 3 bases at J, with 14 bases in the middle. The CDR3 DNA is TGTGCCAGCAGCCAACGTGAAGGGGGCTACGAGCAGTACTTC. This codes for CASSQREGGYEQYF.

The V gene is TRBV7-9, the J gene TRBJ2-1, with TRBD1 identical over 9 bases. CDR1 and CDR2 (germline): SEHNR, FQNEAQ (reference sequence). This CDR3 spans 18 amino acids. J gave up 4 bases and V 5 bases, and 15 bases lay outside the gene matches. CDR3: CASSTRTGATSTYNEQFF. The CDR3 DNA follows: TGTGCCAGCAGCACACGGACAGGGGCCACATCTACGTACAATGAGCAGTTCTTC.

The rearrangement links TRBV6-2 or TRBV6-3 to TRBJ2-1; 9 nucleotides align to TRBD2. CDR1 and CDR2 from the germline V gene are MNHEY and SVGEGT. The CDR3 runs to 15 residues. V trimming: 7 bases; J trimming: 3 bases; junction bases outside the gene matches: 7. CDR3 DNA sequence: TGTGCCAGCACGGGGGCGGGGGGGATCTACAATGAGCAGTTCTTC. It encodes CASTGAGGIYNEQFF.

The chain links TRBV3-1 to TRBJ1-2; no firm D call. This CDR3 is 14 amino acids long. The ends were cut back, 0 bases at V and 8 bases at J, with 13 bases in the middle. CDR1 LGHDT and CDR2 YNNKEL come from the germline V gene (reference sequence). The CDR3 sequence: CASSQDQSVFGYTF. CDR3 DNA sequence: TGTGCCAGCAGCCAAGATCAGTCAGTCTTCGGCTACACCTTC.

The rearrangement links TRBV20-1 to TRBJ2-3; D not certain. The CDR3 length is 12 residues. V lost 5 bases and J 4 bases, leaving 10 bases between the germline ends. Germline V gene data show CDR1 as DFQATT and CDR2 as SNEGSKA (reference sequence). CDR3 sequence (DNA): TGCAGTGCTGGCGCAACCCCAGATACGCAGTATTTT. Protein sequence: CSAGATPDTQYF.

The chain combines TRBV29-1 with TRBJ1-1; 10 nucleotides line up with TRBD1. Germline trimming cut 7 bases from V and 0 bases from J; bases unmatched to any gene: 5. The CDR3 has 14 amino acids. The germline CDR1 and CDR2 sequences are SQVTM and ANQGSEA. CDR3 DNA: TGCAGCGCACGGACAGGGGGGATGAACACTGAAGCTTTCTTT. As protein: CSARTGGMNTEAFF.

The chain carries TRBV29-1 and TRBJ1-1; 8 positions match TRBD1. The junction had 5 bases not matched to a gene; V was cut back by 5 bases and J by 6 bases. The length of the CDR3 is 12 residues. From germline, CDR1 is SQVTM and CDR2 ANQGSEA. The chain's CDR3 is CSVSQGGAEAFF. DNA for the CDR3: TGCAGCGTTTCACAGGGGGGAGCTGAAGCTTTCTTT.

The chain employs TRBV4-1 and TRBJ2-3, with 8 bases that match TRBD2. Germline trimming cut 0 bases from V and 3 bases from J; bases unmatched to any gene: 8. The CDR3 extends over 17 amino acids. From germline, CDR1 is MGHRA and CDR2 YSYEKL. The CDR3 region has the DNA TGCGCCAGCAGCCAAGAGGGACACCGCGGGGGGACAGATACGCAGTATTTT. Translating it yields CASSQEGHRGGTDTQYF.

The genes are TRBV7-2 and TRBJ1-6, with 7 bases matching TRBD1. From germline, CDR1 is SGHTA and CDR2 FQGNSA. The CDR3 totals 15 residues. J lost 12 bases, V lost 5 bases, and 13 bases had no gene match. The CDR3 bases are TGTGCCAGCAGCGGGCGGACAGGATTGTGGGAACCCCTCCACTTT. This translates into CASSGRTGLWEPLHF.